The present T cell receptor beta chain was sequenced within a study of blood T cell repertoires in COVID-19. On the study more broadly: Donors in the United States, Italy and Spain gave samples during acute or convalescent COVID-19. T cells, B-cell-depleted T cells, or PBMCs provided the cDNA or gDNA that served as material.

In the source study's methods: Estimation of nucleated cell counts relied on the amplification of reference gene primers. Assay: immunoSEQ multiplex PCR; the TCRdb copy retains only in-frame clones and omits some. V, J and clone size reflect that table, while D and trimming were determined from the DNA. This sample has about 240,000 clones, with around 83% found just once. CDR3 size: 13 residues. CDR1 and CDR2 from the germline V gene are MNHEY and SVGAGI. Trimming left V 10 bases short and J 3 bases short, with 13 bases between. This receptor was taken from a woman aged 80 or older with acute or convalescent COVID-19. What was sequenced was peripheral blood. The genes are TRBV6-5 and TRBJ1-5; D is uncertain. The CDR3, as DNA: TGTGCCACAACACCCGGGGTCAATCAGCCCCAGCATTTT. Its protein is CATTPGVNQPQHF.